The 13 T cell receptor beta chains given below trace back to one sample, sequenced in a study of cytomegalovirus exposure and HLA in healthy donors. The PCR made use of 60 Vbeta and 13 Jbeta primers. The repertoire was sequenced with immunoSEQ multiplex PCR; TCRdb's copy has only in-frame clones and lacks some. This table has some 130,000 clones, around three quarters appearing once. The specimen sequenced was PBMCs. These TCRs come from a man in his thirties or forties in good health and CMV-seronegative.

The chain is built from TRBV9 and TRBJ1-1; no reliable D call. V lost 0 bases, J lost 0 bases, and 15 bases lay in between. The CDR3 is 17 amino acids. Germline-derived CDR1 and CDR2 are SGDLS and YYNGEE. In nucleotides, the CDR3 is TGTGCCAGCAGCGTAGGGGCGGAGGGCAGATTGAACACTGAAGCTTTCTTT. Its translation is CASSVGAEGRLNTEAFF.

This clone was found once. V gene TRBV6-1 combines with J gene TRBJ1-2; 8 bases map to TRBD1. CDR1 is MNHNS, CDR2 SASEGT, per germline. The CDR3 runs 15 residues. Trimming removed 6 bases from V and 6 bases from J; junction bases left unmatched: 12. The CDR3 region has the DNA TGTGCCAGCAGGGCGGACTTGGACAGGGCTGATGGCTACACCTTC. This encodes CASRADLDRADGYTF.

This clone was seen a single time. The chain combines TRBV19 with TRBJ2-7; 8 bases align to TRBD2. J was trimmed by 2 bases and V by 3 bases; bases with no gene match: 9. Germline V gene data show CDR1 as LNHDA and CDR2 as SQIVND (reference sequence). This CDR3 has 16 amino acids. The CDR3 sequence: CASSILSGSLPYEQYF. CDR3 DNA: TGTGCCAGTAGTATTTTGAGCGGGAGCTTGCCCTACGAGCAGTACTTC.

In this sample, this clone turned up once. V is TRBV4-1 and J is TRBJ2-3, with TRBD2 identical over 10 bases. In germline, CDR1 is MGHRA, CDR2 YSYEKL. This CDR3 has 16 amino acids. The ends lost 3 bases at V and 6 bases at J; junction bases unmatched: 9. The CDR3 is CASSHVTSGTGDTQYF. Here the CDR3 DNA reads TGCGCCAGCAGCCATGTAACTAGCGGGACAGGCGATACGCAGTATTTT.

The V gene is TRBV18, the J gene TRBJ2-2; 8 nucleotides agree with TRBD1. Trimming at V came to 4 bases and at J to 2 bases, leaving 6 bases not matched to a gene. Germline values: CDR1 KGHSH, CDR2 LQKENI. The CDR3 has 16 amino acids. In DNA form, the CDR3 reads TGTGCCAGCTCACTAATGGACAGGGCTAACACCGGGGAGCTGTTTTTT. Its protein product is CASSLMDRANTGELFF.

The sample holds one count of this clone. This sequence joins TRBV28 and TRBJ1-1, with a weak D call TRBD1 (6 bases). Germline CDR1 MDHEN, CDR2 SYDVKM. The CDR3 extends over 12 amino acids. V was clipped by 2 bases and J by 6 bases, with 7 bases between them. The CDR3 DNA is TGTGCCAGCAGTTTAGAGGGGGCTGAAGCTTTCTTT. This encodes CASSLEGAEAFF.

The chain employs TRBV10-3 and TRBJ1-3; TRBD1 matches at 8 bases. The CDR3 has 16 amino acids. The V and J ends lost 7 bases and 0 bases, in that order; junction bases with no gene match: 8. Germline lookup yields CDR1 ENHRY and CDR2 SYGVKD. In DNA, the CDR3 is TGTGCCATCAAGGGACAGGAGCAGTCCTCTGGAAACACCATATATTTT. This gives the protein CAIKGQEQSSGNTIYF.

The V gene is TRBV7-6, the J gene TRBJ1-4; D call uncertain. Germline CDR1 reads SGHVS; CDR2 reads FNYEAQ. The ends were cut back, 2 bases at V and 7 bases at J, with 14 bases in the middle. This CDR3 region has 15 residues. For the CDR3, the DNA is TGTGCCAGCAGCTTAAGCGGAATATGGAGTGAAAAACTGTTTTTT. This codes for CASSLSGIWSEKLFF.

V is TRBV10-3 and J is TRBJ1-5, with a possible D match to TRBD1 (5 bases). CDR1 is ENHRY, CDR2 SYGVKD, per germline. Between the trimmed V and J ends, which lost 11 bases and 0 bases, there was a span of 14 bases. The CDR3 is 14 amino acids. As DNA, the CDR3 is TGTGCCCATAGTCGCGACAGTAGCAATCAGCCCCAGCATTTT. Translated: CAHSRDSSNQPQHF.

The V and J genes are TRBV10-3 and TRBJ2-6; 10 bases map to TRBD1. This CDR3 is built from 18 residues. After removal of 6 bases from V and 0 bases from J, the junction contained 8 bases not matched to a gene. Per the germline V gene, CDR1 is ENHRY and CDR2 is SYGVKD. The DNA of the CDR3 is TGTGCCATCAGCTCCGGGACAGGGGCTATCTCTGGGGCCAACGTCCTGACTTTC. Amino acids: CAISSGTGAISGANVLTF.

DNA for the CDR3: TGTGCCAGCAGTTACCCGGGACAGACTAGCAATCAGCCCCAGCATTTT. It encodes CASSYPGQTSNQPQHF. This chain connects TRBV6-6 to TRBJ1-5, with 7 bases identical to TRBD1. The CDR3 extends over 16 amino acids. V lost 2 bases to trimming and J lost 0 bases; unmatched junction nucleotides: 4. The germline V gene encodes CDR1 MNHNY and CDR2 SVGAGI (reference sequence).

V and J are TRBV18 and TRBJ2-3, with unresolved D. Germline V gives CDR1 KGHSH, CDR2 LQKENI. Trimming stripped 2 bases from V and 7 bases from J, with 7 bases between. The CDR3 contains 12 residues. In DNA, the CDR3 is TGTGCCAGCTCACCATCAGACTATACGCAGTATTTT. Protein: CASSPSDYTQYF.

The CDR3 loop reads CASSPLAGDKTQYF. The CDR3 DNA reads TGTGCCAGCAGCCCGCTAGCGGGAGATAAGACCCAGTACTTC. The rearrangement links TRBV27 to TRBJ2-5, with 10 nucleotides matching TRBD2. Germline V CDR1 and CDR2: MNHEY, SMNVEV (reference sequence). The J segment lost 6 bases and the V segment lost 6 bases, leaving 7 bases of the junction unmatched. This CDR3 comprises 14 residues.